Listed below are T cell receptor beta chains from one sample, sequenced in a study of shared clonotypes between healthy human individuals. Sequenced by immunoSEQ multiplex PCR; TCRdb stores in-frame clones only, minus some. The table records around 990,000 clones, approximately 77% of them present only once. Material for sequencing was memory CD4+ T cells from PBMCs. The receptor source for this set is a man aged 18 to 35 in good health. Some clones in this sample may be carry-over from other donors' samples. Both conserved end residues are part of each CDR3. The D gene is left open where the match is weak. A clone size is listed for some rows: how often the clone was seen (once, few, many), or a class if it is expanded.

length: 13
V: TRBV6-1
size: few
J: TRBJ1-5
D: NA
CDR3: CASRTGSNQPQHF
DNA: TGTGCCAGCAGGACGGGTAGCAATCAGCCCCAGCATTTT

length: 14
V: TRBV29-1
size: NA
J: TRBJ1-4
D: NA
CDR3: CSVAPGLHNEKLFF
DNA: TGCAGCGTCGCGCCGGGACTTCATAATGAAAAACTGTTTTTT

length: 14
V: TRBV30
size: NA
J: TRBJ2-7
D: TRBD2
CDR3: CAWSPGTKTYEQYF
DNA: TGTGCCTGGAGCCCCGGGACTAAAACCTACGAGCAGTACTTC

length: 15
V: TRBV14
size: once
J: TRBJ1-5
D: NA
CDR3: CASSYPDSSNQPQHF
DNA: TGTGCCAGCAGCTACCCGGACAGTAGCAATCAGCCCCAGCATTTT

length: 15
V: TRBV10-2
size: NA
J: TRBJ2-7
D: NA
CDR3: CASSGLTRNFYEQYF
DNA: TGCGCCAGCAGTGGACTGACAAGAAACTTCTACGAGCAGTACTTC

length: 15
V: TRBV5-1
size: many
J: TRBJ2-7
D: TRBD2
CDR3: CASSLFASGSSEQYF
DNA: TGCGCCAGCAGCTTGTTCGCTAGCGGGAGTTCCGAGCAGTACTTC

length: 12
V: TRBV18
size: NA
J: TRBJ1-2
D: NA
CDR3: CASSGRHDGYTF
DNA: TGTGCCAGCTCAGGACGGCATGATGGCTACACCTTC

length: 11
V: TRBV19
size: once
J: TRBJ2-7
D: NA
CDR3: CASSGRDKQYF
DNA: TGTGCCAGTAGTGGCCGGGATAAGCAGTACTTC

length: 16
V: TRBV7-3
size: NA
J: TRBJ2-7
D: TRBD2
CDR3: CASSPRSGRASYEQYF
DNA: TGTGCCAGCAGCCCCCGTAGCGGGAGGGCCAGCTACGAGCAGTACTTC

length: 14
V: TRBV5-1
size: NA
J: TRBJ2-3
D: TRBD2
CDR3: CASGVVAGMDTQYF
DNA: TGCGCCAGCGGGGTAGTAGCGGGAATGGATACGCAGTATTTT

length: 13
V: TRBV4-2
size: NA
J: TRBJ2-1
D: NA
CDR3: CASSQDGSATQFF
DNA: TGTGCCAGCAGCCAAGATGGATCGGCAACACAGTTCTTC

length: 13
V: TRBV7-2
size: NA
J: TRBJ1-2
D: NA
CDR3: CASTRQIGYGYTF
DNA: TGTGCCAGCACCAGACAGATCGGCTATGGCTACACCTTC

length: 15
V: TRBV6-5
size: NA
J: TRBJ1-2
D: TRBD1
CDR3: CASSSPGQGIDGYTF
DNA: TGTGCCAGCAGTTCCCCGGGACAGGGTATCGACGGCTACACCTTC

length: 17
V: TRBV9
size: few
J: TRBJ2-7
D: NA
CDR3: CASSVVGSPKGVHEQYF
DNA: TGTGCCAGCAGCGTAGTAGGTAGCCCAAAAGGGGTCCACGAGCAGTACTTC

length: 12
V: TRBV11-2
size: NA
J: TRBJ2-1
D: NA
CDR3: CASSLDLDEQFF
DNA: TGTGCCAGCAGCTTAGATCTCGATGAGCAGTTCTTC

length: 13
V: TRBV7-9
size: NA
J: TRBJ2-2
D: NA
CDR3: CASSLGQDTELFF
DNA: TGTGCCAGCAGCTTAGGACAGGACACGGAGCTGTTTTTT

length: 17
V: TRBV4-2
size: NA
J: TRBJ2-7
D: TRBD1
CDR3: CASSLDPGQGILYEQYF
DNA: TGTGCCAGCAGCCTAGACCCTGGACAGGGGATTTTGTACGAGCAGTACTTC

length: 14
V: TRBV19
size: NA
J: TRBJ1-2
D: NA
CDR3: CASSLSFSSYGYTF
DNA: TGTGCCAGTAGCCTATCTTTTAGTTCATATGGCTACACCTTC

length: 14
V: TRBV5-4
size: NA
J: TRBJ1-1
D: TRBD1
CDR3: CASRRQGARTEAFF
DNA: TGTGCCAGCAGGCGGCAGGGGGCGCGTACTGAAGCTTTCTTT